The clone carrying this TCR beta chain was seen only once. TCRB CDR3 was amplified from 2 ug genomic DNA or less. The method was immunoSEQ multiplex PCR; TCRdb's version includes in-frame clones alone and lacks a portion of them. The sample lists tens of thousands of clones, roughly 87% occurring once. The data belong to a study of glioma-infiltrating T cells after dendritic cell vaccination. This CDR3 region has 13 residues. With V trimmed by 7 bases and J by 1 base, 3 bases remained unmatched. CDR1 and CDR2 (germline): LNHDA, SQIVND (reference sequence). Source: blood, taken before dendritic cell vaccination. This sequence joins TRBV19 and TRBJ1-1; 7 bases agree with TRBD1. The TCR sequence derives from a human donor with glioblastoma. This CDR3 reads CASKNRGNTEAFF. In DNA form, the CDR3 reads TGTGCCAGTAAAAACAGGGGGAACACTGAAGCTTTCTTT. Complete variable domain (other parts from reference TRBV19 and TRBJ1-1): DGGITQSPKYLFRKEGQNVTLSCEQNLNHDAMYWYRQDPGQGLRLIYYSQIVNDFQKGDIAEGYSVSREKKESFPLTVTSAQKNPTAFYLCASKNRGNTEAFFGQGTRLTVV.